The 30 T cell receptor beta chains below all came from one sample that was sequenced in a study of shared clonotypes between healthy human individuals. Repertoires were generated with immunoSEQ multiplex PCR, while TCRdb's copy carries only in-frame clones and drops some. This table has around 1.4 million clones, around 98.5% appearing once. Source material: naive CD4+ T cells sorted from blood. Subset specified: CD45RA+ positively selected. The receptor set was obtained from a young man in good health.

This chain connects TRBV7-2 to TRBJ1-2; D is ambiguous. The V gene's germline CDR1 is SGHTA and CDR2 FQGNSA. With 5 bases removed from V and 1 base from J, the gap between germline ends came to 8 bases. This CDR3 is 13 amino acids long. The chain's CDR3 is CASSLRVNYGYTF. The CDR3 coding sequence is TGTGCCAGCAGCCTTAGGGTTAACTATGGCTACACCTTC.

This rearrangement joins TRBV9 to TRBJ2-1; perhaps TRBD2 as D (6 bases). Trimming pared 3 bases from V and 11 bases from J, leaving 15 bases between. CDR3 length equals 13 residues. CDR1 is SGDLS, CDR2 YYNGEE, per germline. CDR3 sequence (DNA): TGTGCCAGCAGCGACTCCCCCGGGACTCAGCAGTTCTTC. Encoded protein: CASSDSPGTQQFF.

The rearrangement links TRBV6-6 to TRBJ1-5; D is unclear. V shed 7 bases and J shed 2 bases, with 12 bases lying between them. Germline CDR1 and CDR2: MNHNY and SVGAGI (reference sequence). CDR3 length: 14 residues. The CDR3 sequence is CASNSGDRNQPQHF. The CDR3 DNA follows: TGTGCCAGCAATAGTGGGGATCGCAATCAGCCCCAGCATTTT.

The chain has TRBV20-1 and TRBJ2-3; no definite D call. Germline CDR1 is DFQATT and CDR2 is SNEGSKA (reference sequence). V lost 2 bases and J lost 9, with 9 bases in between. The CDR3 is 11 residues long. CDR3: CSARRQPTQYF. The CDR3 DNA sequence: TGCAGTGCTAGACGGCAGCCAACGCAGTATTTT.

V and J are TRBV19 and TRBJ2-1; no clear D gene. CDR3 length: 17 amino acids. Looked up from germline, CDR1 is LNHDA and CDR2 is SQIVND (reference sequence). V lost 7 bases and J lost 2, with 21 bases in between. CDR3 nucleotides: TGTGCCAGTACCCCCTGGGCCAGAAGGAACCCCTACAATGAGCAGTTCTTC. Its protein is CASTPWARRNPYNEQFF.

This clone was found once. Its ends do not fully match the called genes, so a read error is possible. The V call is TRBV5-1, the J call TRBJ2-5; D possibly corresponds to TRBD1 (5 bases). Germline values: CDR1 SGHRS, CDR2 YFSETQ. This CDR3 comprises 14 residues. CDR3 sequence reads: CASSSLGRREIQYF. The DNA for the CDR3 is TGCGCCAGCAGCTCTCTGGGGCGCAGAGAGATCCAGTACTTC.

Notes on this clone: The sample contains more than one DNA sequence encoding this CDR3. The chain uses TRBV5-4 and TRBJ1-4; D perhaps matches TRBD1 (5 bases). This CDR3 spans 13 amino acids. Germline V gene data show CDR1 as SGHNT and CDR2 as YYREEE (reference sequence). The V gene lost 3 bases and the J gene lost 4 bases, with 7 bases spanning the gap. CDR3 protein: CASSSRDNEKLFF. The CDR3 bases are TGTGCCAGCAGCTCCAGGGATAATGAAAAACTGTTTTTT.

This chain joins TRBV5-4 and TRBJ2-7, with 9 bases matching TRBD1. The CDR3 spans 14 residues. Germline loops: CDR1 SGHNT, CDR2 YYREEE (reference sequence). With 4 bases clipped from V and 5 bases from J, the junction kept 7 bases outside the gene matches. CDR3 sequence (DNA): TGTGCCAGCAGCGGGGGACAGGGCAGGAACGAGCAGTACTTC. It codes for CASSGGQGRNEQYF.

The rearrangement joins TRBV5-4 to TRBJ2-3; D gene unclear. The germline V and J ends were trimmed by 4 bases and 0 bases, with 12 bases remaining between them. The CDR3 length is 15 residues. Germline V CDR1 and CDR2: SGHNT, YYREEE (reference sequence). CDR3 in amino acids: CASSRVGGSTDTQYF. CDR3 coding DNA: TGTGCCAGCAGCCGGGTGGGCGGTAGCACAGATACGCAGTATTTT.

A remark on this clone: Other DNA sequences in the same sample also yield this CDR3. The rearrangement links TRBV5-1 to TRBJ2-5, with unresolved D. Germline V lookup: CDR1 SGHRS, CDR2 YFSETQ. The CDR3 loop spans 13 amino acids. Between the trimmed V and J ends, which lost 0 bases and 2 bases, there was a span of 5 bases. The CDR3 DNA sequence: TGCGCCAGCAGCTTGGCCTTACAAGAGACCCAGTACTTC. This translates into CASSLALQETQYF.

The genes are TRBV9 and TRBJ1-3, with D perhaps matching TRBD1 (6 bases). The germline CDR1 and CDR2 sequences are SGDLS and YYNGEE. The CDR3 spans 16 residues. Trimming took 0 bases from V and 5 from J, leaving 15 bases between them. The CDR3 DNA reads as TGTGCCAGCAGCGTAGCCGAGGGCAGGGACAGAAACACCATATATTTT. It codes for CASSVAEGRDRNTIYF.

The chain combines TRBV29-1 with TRBJ2-3, with D uncertain. Trimming stripped 3 bases from V and 4 bases from J, with 11 bases between. The CDR3 is 13 amino acids. Germline loops: CDR1 SQVTM, CDR2 ANQGSEA. CDR3 in amino acids: CSVDVWQSDTQYF. CDR3 nucleotide sequence: TGCAGCGTTGATGTCTGGCAGTCAGATACGCAGTATTTT.

This rearrangement joins TRBV21-1 to TRBJ2-1; the listed D gene, TRBD2, was not tested against the DNA. TRBV21-1 is shown as a pseudogene. The CDR3 is 12 amino acids. The CDR3 coding sequence is TGTGCCAGCGACCTAGCGGGAGATGAGCAGTTCTTC. Its protein product is CASDLAGDEQFF.

This clone was observed once. The chain has TRBV7-9 and TRBJ2-2; D call uncertain. The CDR3 is 12 amino acids. The V end was cut by 3 bases, the J end by 7 bases, with 6 bases between. Germline V CDR1 and CDR2: SEHNR, FQNEAQ (reference sequence). CDR3 in DNA: TGTGCCAGCAGCTTCGAGTACGGGGAGCTGTTTTTT. Translation: CASSFEYGELFF.

This sequence joins TRBV6-5 and TRBJ2-1; D tentatively fits TRBD1 or TRBD2 (6 bases each). This CDR3 is built from 12 residues. The V and J ends lost 6 bases and 8 bases respectively, with 11 bases between them. Looked up from germline, CDR1 is MNHEY and CDR2 is SVGAGI. The CDR3 DNA sequence: TGTGCCAGCAGCCGGAGGGGGGATGAGCAGTTCTTC. Protein product: CASSRRGDEQFF.

J is TRBJ2-1 and V is TRBV7-9; 11 bases fit TRBD2. The germline CDR1 and CDR2 sequences are SEHNR and FQNEAQ (reference sequence). CDR3 length: 17 amino acids. Unmatched junction bases numbered 13, after V lost 5 bases and J lost 7 bases. The CDR3 DNA sequence: TGTGCCAGCAGCACCATGGGGTCTAGCGGGAGGTTAAATGAGCAGTTCTTC. This codes for CASSTMGSSGRLNEQFF.

A remark on this clone: A junction end diverges from the germline sequence, so it may reflect a read error. The chain links TRBV7-8 to TRBJ2-7; 9 bases are shared with TRBD2. Germline-derived CDR1 and CDR2 are SGHVS and FQNEAQ. This CDR3 region has 13 residues. CDR3 bases: TGTGCCAGCAGTTTAGCGGGGGCCTACGAGCAGTACTTC. It yields the protein CASSLAGAYEQYF.

The J gene is TRBJ2-3, the V gene TRBV4-3; D may be TRBD1 (7 bases). CDR3 size: 15 residues. V lost 5 bases to trimming and J lost 0 bases, with 12 bases between them. Germline V gives CDR1 LGHNA, CDR2 YSLEER. CDR3 DNA sequence: TGCGCCAGCAGCGCCAGGGGGGTGAGCACAGATACGCAGTATTTT. It translates to CASSARGVSTDTQYF.

A word on this clone: Distinct nucleotide sequences in the sample also encode this CDR3. The V and J genes are TRBV20-1 and TRBJ2-5; D uncertain. In germline, CDR1 is DFQATT, CDR2 SNEGSKA (reference sequence). This CDR3 is 10 amino acids long. Trimming cost V 2 bases and J 4 bases, with 2 bases left between them. The DNA for the CDR3 is TGCAGTGCTAGAATAGAGACCCAGTACTTC. The encoded protein is CSARIETQYF.

This clone showed up just once. This sequence joins TRBV2 and TRBJ1-1; D unresolved. CDR3 length equals 12 residues. V lost 7 bases, J lost 1 base, and 7 bases lay in between. Per the germline V gene, CDR1 is SNHLY and CDR2 is FYNNEI. The CDR3 here is CASNSRNTEAFF. The CDR3, as DNA: TGTGCCAGCAACAGTCGGAACACTGAAGCTTTCTTT.

The count of this clone is one. The chain carries TRBV5-1 and TRBJ2-1; 10 nucleotides line up with TRBD2. CDR1 is SGHRS, CDR2 YFSETQ, per germline. This CDR3 spans 16 amino acids. The ends lost 5 bases at V and 2 bases at J; junction bases unmatched: 7. The CDR3 nucleotides are TGCGCCAGCAGGCCTCTAGCGGGAGTCGCCTACAATGAGCAGTTCTTC. This sequence encodes CASRPLAGVAYNEQFF.

The chain joins TRBV23-1 to TRBJ2-5, with TRBD2 matching over 7 bases. Being an ORF, TRBV23-1 has a function that is uncertain. This CDR3 spans 17 amino acids. The V segment lost 2 bases and the J segment 5 bases; nucleotides outside the gene matches: 14. This CDR3 is CASSQEAGVSPVETQYF. CDR3 DNA: TGCGCCAGCAGTCAAGAGGCGGGGGTATCCCCAGTGGAGACCCAGTACTTC.

The chain joins TRBV28 to TRBJ2-7, with 8 bases aligning to TRBD1. This CDR3 comprises 15 residues. The germline V gene has CDR1 MDHEN and CDR2 SYDVKM. V gave up 2 bases and J gave up 4 bases; unmatched junction bases: 7. In DNA form, the CDR3 reads TGTGCCAGCAGTTTAGATGGACAGGGTAGGTACGAGCAGTACTTC. Translating it yields CASSLDGQGRYEQYF. Based on the CDR3 plus reference TRBV28 and TRBJ2-7, the full variable domain is DVKVTQSSRYLVKRTGEKVFLECVQDMDHENMFWYRQDPGLGLRLIYFSYDVKMKEKGDIPEGYSVSREKKERFSLILESASTNQTSMYLCASSLDGQGRYEQYFGPGTRLTVT.

The genes are TRBV28 and TRBJ2-2; D not resolved. Trimming pared 3 bases from V and 10 bases from J, leaving 27 bases between. The germline V gene encodes CDR1 MDHEN and CDR2 SYDVKM. CDR3 length: 18 amino acids. DNA of the CDR3: TGTGCCAGCAGTTTTGGTTTAGGTGGGGTCCCCGTTAGTGTGGAGCTGTTTTTT. This gives the protein CASSFGLGGVPVSVELFF.

V is TRBV5-1 and J is TRBJ2-2; unclear D gene. CDR1 and CDR2 from the germline V gene are SGHRS and YFSETQ. The CDR3 covers 14 residues. The ends were cut back, 0 bases at V and 6 bases at J, with 9 bases in the middle. The CDR3 nucleotides are TGCGCCAGCAGCTTGGCCATCCAGGCCGGGGAGCTGTTTTTT. Translated: CASSLAIQAGELFF.

The chain combines TRBV28 with TRBJ1-1; D is unresolved. With 2 bases removed from V and 4 bases from J, the gap between germline ends came to 11 bases. The CDR3 totals 14 residues. CDR1 is MDHEN and CDR2 is SYDVKM in the germline V gene. The CDR3 reads CASSLDGESTEAFF. CDR3 nucleotide sequence: TGTGCCAGCAGTTTAGATGGGGAGAGCACTGAAGCTTTCTTT.

The chain uses TRBV5-5 and TRBJ1-1; no clear D. From germline, CDR1 is SGHKS and CDR2 YYEKEE (reference sequence). The CDR3 covers 14 residues. Trimming removed 1 base at V and 1 base at J, with 8 bases between. Here the CDR3 reads CASSLLFRNTEAFF. CDR3 sequence (DNA): TGTGCCAGCAGCTTGCTTTTCCGGAACACTGAAGCTTTCTTT.

This chain uses TRBV6-1 with TRBJ1-5; D is possibly TRBD1 (6 bases). The CDR3 is 14 amino acids. Germline V gene data show CDR1 as MNHNS and CDR2 as SASEGT. The V end was cut by 5 bases, the J end by 3 bases, with 11 bases between. CDR3 DNA: TGTGCCAGCAGTCTGACAGGAAACAATCAGCCCCAGCATTTT. This translates into CASSLTGNNQPQHF.

This chain joins TRBV10-3 and TRBJ1-1, with D unresolved. The length of the CDR3 is 11 residues. V was pared by 11 bases and J by 1 base, with 8 bases between. Germline assignment: CDR1 ENHRY and CDR2 SYGVKD. CDR3 in amino acids: CASRQNTEAFF. Here the CDR3 DNA reads TGTGCCTCCAGACAGAACACTGAAGCTTTCTTT.

This clone was observed a single time. V is TRBV30 and J is TRBJ1-1; D not certain. Looked up from germline, CDR1 is GTSNPN and CDR2 is SVGIG (reference sequence). The CDR3 covers 15 residues. The V and J ends lost 3 bases and 5 bases respectively, with 19 bases between them. The CDR3: CAWSWPGRAGTEAFF. CDR3 in DNA: TGTGCCTGGAGCTGGCCGGGGAGGGCTGGAACTGAAGCTTTCTTT.